This TCR beta chain was recorded in a study of graft-versus-host responses after intestinal transplantation. The table came from immunoSEQ multiplex PCR; TCRdb's copy has only in-frame clones and leaves some out. This table holds under 140,000 clones, just under 95% found once. This clone was observed a single time. Its antigen is unidentified. This CDR3 spans 13 amino acids. V lost 5 bases to trimming and J lost 7 bases; unmatched junction nucleotides: 4. CDR1 is SGHAT, CDR2 FQNNGV, per germline. This sample comprised unstimulated CD8+ T cells sorted from spleen or lymph node cells, obtained before intestinal transplant. The chain is built from TRBV11-2 and TRBJ2-1; 8 bases agree with TRBD2. The sequence derives from a human donor who received an intestinal transplant. The CDR3 nucleotides read TGTGCCAGCAGCCCGACTAGCGAGAATGAGCAGTTCTTC. As protein: CASSPTSENEQFF.